This TCR beta chain was documented in a study of monozygotic twins with inflammatory bowel disease. TCRdb derives one entry per CDR3 protein from the 5' RACE reads, leaving out DNA. The sample table includes approximately 140,000 distinct CDR3 sequences. Sample: blood. The clonotype was recovered from a human donor with ulcerative colitis or Crohn's disease, or a healthy co-twin of an affected twin (not recorded which).

The CDR3 here is CASCRGLTDTQYF. V and J are TRBV6-5 and TRBJ2-3; TCRdb's D call, TRBD1, is unchecked because there is no DNA. CDR1 MNHEY and CDR2 SVGAGI come from the germline V gene. This CDR3 has 13 residues.